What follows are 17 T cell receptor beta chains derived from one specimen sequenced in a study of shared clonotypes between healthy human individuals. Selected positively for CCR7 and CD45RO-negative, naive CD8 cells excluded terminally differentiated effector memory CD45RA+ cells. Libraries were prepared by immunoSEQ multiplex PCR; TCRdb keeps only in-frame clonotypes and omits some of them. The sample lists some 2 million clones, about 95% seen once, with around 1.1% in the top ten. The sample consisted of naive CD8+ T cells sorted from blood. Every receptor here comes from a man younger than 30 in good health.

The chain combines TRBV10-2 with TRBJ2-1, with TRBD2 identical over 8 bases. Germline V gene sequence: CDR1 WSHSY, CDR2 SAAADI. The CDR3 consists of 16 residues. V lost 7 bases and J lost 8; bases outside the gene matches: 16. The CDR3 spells CASIGPTGGRTYEQFF. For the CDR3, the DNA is TGCGCCAGCATCGGACCAACGGGGGGGCGTACGTATGAGCAGTTCTTC.

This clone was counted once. For the CDR3, the DNA is TGCGCCAGCAGCCAAGATCGGGGGACAGTCACAGATACGCAGTATTTT. Protein sequence: CASSQDRGTVTDTQYF. The V and J genes are TRBV4-3 and TRBJ2-3; D might be TRBD1 (7 bases). The CDR3 is 16 residues long. Trimming left V 0 bases short and J 2 bases short, with 12 bases between. CDR1 is LGHNA, CDR2 YSLEER, per germline.

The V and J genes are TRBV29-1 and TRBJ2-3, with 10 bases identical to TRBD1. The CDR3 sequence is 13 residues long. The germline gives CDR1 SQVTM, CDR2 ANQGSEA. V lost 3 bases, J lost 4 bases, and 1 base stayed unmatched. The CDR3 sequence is CSVDDRGPDTQYF. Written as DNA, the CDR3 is TGCAGCGTTGACGACAGGGGGCCAGATACGCAGTATTTT.

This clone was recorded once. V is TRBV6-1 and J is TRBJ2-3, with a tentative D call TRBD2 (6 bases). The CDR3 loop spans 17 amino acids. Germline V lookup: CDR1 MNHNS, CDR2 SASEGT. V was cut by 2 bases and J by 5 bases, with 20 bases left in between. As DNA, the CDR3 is TGTGCCAGCAGTGAACTCCGAGGGGCGGAGGGGAGAGATACGCAGTATTTT. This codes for CASSELRGAEGRDTQYF.

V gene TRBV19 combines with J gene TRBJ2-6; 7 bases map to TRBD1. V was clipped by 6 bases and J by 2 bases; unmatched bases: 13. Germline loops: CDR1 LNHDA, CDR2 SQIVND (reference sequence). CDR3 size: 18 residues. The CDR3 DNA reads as TGTGCCAGTAGCTGGGGGACAGTCCTAGAGGCTGGGGCCAACGTCCTGACTTTC. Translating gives CASSWGTVLEAGANVLTF. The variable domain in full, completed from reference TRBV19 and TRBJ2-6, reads DGGITQSPKYLFRKEGQNVTLSCEQNLNHDAMYWYRQDPGQGLRLIYYSQIVNDFQKGDIAEGYSVSREKKESFPLTVTSAQKNPTAFYLCASSWGTVLEAGANVLTFGAGSRLTVL.

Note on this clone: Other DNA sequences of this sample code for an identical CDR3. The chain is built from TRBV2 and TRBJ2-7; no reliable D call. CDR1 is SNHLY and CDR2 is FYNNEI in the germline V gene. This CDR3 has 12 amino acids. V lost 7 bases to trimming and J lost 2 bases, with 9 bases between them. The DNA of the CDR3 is TGTGCCAGCATCGGCGGAACCTACGAGCAGTACTTC. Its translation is CASIGGTYEQYF.

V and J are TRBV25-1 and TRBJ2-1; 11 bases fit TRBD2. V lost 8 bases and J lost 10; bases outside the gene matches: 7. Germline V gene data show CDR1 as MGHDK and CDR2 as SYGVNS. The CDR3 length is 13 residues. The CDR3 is CASLASGGREQFF. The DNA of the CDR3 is TGTGCCAGCCTCGCTAGCGGGGGGAGGGAGCAGTTCTTC. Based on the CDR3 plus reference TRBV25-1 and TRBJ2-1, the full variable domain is EADIYQTPRYLVIGTGKKITLECSQTMGHDKMYWYQQDPGMELHLIHYSYGVNSTEKGDLSSESTVSRIRTEHFPLTLESARPSHTSQYLCASLASGGREQFFGPGTRLTVL.

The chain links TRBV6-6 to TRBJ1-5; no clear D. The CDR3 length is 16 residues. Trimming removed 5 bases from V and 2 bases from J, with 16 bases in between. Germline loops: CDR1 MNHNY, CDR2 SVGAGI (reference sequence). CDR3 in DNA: TGTGCCAGCAGTCCGACAATCCCCGTTGGCAATCAGCCCCAGCATTTT. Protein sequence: CASSPTIPVGNQPQHF.

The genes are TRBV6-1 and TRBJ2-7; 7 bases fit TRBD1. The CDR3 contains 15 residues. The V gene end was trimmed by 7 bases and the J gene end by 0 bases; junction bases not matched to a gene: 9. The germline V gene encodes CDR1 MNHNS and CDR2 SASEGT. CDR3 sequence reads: CASTLDRASSYEQYF. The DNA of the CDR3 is TGTGCCAGCACCCTCGACAGGGCCAGCTCCTACGAGCAGTACTTC.

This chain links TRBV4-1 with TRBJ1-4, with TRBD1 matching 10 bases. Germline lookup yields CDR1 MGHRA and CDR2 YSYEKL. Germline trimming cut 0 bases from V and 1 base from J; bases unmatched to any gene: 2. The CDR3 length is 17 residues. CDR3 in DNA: TGCGCCAGCAGCCAAGATAGGACAGGGGGAACTAATGAAAAACTGTTTTTT. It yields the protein CASSQDRTGGTNEKLFF.

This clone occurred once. The CDR3 DNA sequence: TGTGCCATCAACCGGACAGGGGAGACGAACACTGAAGCTTTCTTT. It specifies CAINRTGETNTEAFF. This chain uses TRBV10-3 with TRBJ1-1; 9 bases agree with TRBD1. The V and J ends lost 7 bases and 1 base, in that order; junction bases with no gene match: 7. Germline-derived CDR1 and CDR2 are ENHRY and SYGVKD. This CDR3 has 15 residues.

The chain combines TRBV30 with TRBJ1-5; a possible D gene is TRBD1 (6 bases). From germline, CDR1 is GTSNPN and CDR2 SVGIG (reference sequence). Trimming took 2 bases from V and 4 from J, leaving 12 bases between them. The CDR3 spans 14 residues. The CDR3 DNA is TGTGCCTGGAGTACCATAGGGGGAAATCAGCCCCAGCATTTT. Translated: CAWSTIGGNQPQHF.

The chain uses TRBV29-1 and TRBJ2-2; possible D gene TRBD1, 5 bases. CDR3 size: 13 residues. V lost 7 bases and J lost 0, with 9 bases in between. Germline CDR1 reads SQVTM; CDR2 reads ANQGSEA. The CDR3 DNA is TGCAGCGCCTTGACAGCGAACACCGGGGAGCTGTTTTTT. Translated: CSALTANTGELFF.

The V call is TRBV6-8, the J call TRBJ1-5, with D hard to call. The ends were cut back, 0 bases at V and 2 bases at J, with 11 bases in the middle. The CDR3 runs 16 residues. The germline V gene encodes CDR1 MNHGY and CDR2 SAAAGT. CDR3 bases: TGTGCCAGCAGTTACTCGATTGCTGGTTGCAATCAGCCCCAGCATTTT. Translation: CASSYSIAGCNQPQHF.

DNA for the CDR3: TGTGCCAGCAGCTTAGAAAGAGGGCCACGGATGGACTCTGGAAACACCATATATTTT. Protein: CASSLERGPRMDSGNTIYF. The chain recombines TRBV7-6 with TRBJ1-3; D unresolved. Germline CDR1 and CDR2: SGHVS and FNYEAQ. The CDR3 consists of 19 residues. Trimming took 1 base from V and 0 from J, leaving 19 bases between them.

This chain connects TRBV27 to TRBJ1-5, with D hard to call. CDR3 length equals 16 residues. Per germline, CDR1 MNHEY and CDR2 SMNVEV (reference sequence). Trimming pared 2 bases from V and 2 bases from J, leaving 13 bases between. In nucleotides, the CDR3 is TGTGCCAGCAGTTTAATACAGTACGGGGGCAATCAGCCCCAGCATTTT. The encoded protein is CASSLIQYGGNQPQHF.

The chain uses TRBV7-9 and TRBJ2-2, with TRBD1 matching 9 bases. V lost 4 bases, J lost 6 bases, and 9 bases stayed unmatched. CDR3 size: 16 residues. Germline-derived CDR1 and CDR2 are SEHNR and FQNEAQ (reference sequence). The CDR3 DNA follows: TGTGCCAGCAGCTCGGAGCGGGACAGGGTGGCCGGGGAGCTGTTTTTT. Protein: CASSSERDRVAGELFF.